The 30 T cell receptor beta chains reported below all come from one sample, sequenced in a study of blood T cell repertoires in COVID-19. The repertoire was sequenced with immunoSEQ multiplex PCR; TCRdb's copy has only in-frame clones and lacks some. In the table there are tens of thousands of clones, 75% to 90% of which are singletons. Input material: peripheral blood. The receptors were sampled from a man between 65 and 85 years old with active or convalescent COVID-19.

V is TRBV9 and J is TRBJ2-5, with 9 bases that match TRBD1. V was clipped by 0 bases and J by 6 bases; unmatched bases: 12. The CDR3 runs to 17 residues. Germline lookup yields CDR1 SGDLS and CDR2 YYNGEE. The CDR3 region has the DNA TGTGCCAGCAGCGTAGCCACCGGAGTGGGACAGGGTCAGACCCAGTACTTC. It codes for CASSVATGVGQGQTQYF. Filled out from reference TRBV9 and TRBJ2-5, the complete variable domain reads DSGVTQTPKHLITATGQRVTLRCSPRSGDLSVYWYQQSLDQGLQFLIQYYNGEERAKGNILERFSAQQFPDLHSELNLSSLELGDSALYFCASSVATGVGQGQTQYFGPGTRLLVL.

The chain uses TRBV5-3 and TRBJ1-3, with D possibly being TRBD1 (5 bases). TRBV5-3 is designated an ORF whose function remains uncertain. V was clipped by 4 bases and J by 4 bases, with 27 bases between them. The CDR3 sequence is 19 residues long. Here the CDR3 DNA reads TGTGCCAGAAGCCTTATTCTGAGGACACTTCTAGGGGTCGGAAACACCATATATTTT. Its protein is CARSLILRTLLGVGNTIYF.

The count of this clone is one. This chain joins TRBV5-4 and TRBJ2-7; 7 nucleotides agree with TRBD1. CDR1 is SGHNT, CDR2 YYREEE, per germline (reference sequence). With V trimmed by 3 bases and J by 4 bases, 10 bases remained unmatched. The CDR3 spans 15 residues. The CDR3 DNA reads as TGTGCCAGCAGCTCACCGGGACAGTACAATTACGAGCAGTACTTC. Protein sequence: CASSSPGQYNYEQYF.

CDR3 DNA sequence: TGTGCCAGCTCACTCGGGACAGGGGAAGAGACCCAGTACTTC. Residues: CASSLGTGEETQYF. V gene TRBV18 combines with J gene TRBJ2-5, with 10 bases lining up with TRBD1. Germline V gene sequence: CDR1 KGHSH, CDR2 LQKENI. V shed 4 bases, J shed 3 bases, and the junction held 2 bases outside the gene matches. CDR3 length: 14 residues.

This rearrangement joins TRBV6-1 to TRBJ1-6, with 7 bases matching TRBD1. With V trimmed by 2 bases and J by 9 bases, 7 bases remained unmatched. CDR3 length: 15 residues. Germline V gives CDR1 MNHNS, CDR2 SASEGT. This CDR3 is CASSEHPQGGSPLHF. The CDR3 coding sequence is TGTGCCAGCAGTGAACACCCGCAGGGGGGTTCACCCCTCCACTTT.

This clone was seen just once. The rearrangement joins TRBV2 to TRBJ2-3; 10 nucleotides align to TRBD1. After removal of 6 bases from V and 3 bases from J, the junction contained 9 bases not matched to a gene. The CDR3 totals 16 residues. Germline CDR1 reads SNHLY; CDR2 reads FYNNEI. CDR3 nucleotide sequence: TGTGCCAGCAGGCCGCAGTCGGGACAGGGGACAGATACGCAGTATTTT. Protein: CASRPQSGQGTDTQYF.

The chain is built from TRBV30 and TRBJ2-7; 7 nucleotides agree with TRBD1. Germline V gene lookup returns CDR1 GTSNPN and CDR2 SVGIG (reference sequence). This CDR3 spans 14 amino acids. V lost 1 base, J lost 3 bases, and 6 bases stayed unmatched. CDR3 nucleotides: TGTGCCTGGAGTGCGAGGTCAGGGGGCTACGAGCAGTACTTC. Translating gives CAWSARSGGYEQYF.

The V and J genes are TRBV28 and TRBJ1-1; 7 positions match TRBD1. The CDR3 contains 14 residues. J gave up 4 bases and V 10 bases, and 12 bases lay outside the gene matches. Germline V gives CDR1 MDHEN, CDR2 SYDVKM. CDR3 loop: CATLGQAKSTEAFF. DNA of the CDR3: TGTGCCACCCTCGGACAGGCGAAGAGCACTGAAGCTTTCTTT.

The count of this clone is one. The genes are TRBV5-1 and TRBJ1-1; maybe TRBD1 (5 bases). The V and J ends lost 2 bases and 3 bases respectively, with 8 bases between them. The V gene's germline CDR1 is SGHRS and CDR2 YFSETQ. This CDR3 comprises 13 residues. As DNA, the CDR3 is TGCGCCAGCAGCTTCGGGGGGGACACTGAAGCTTTCTTT. Protein product: CASSFGGDTEAFF.

The chain combines TRBV29-1 with TRBJ1-3, with D tentatively TRBD1 (6 bases). CDR1 and CDR2 from the germline V gene are SQVTM and ANQGSEA. CDR3 length: 13 residues. V shed 6 bases and J shed 4 bases, with 13 bases lying between them. CDR3 loop: CSVVRGSGNTIYF. In DNA form, the CDR3 reads TGCAGCGTGGTCAGGGGATCAGGAAACACCATATATTTT.

The rearrangement uses TRBV3-1 (or the pseudogene TRBV3-2) and TRBJ2-1, with D uncertain. CDR1 LGHDT and CDR2 YNNKEL come from the germline V gene (reference sequence). V lost 4 bases and J 6 bases, leaving 7 bases between the germline ends. This CDR3 is 12 amino acids long. This CDR3 is CASSPTGNEQFF. For the CDR3, the DNA is TGTGCCAGCAGCCCCACCGGCAATGAGCAGTTCTTC.

The table lists this clone with a count of one. This sequence joins TRBV18 and TRBJ1-2; 11 nucleotides match TRBD1. The CDR3 spans 15 residues. Germline trimming cut 0 bases from V and 8 bases from J; bases unmatched to any gene: 5. Germline CDR1 reads KGHSH; CDR2 reads LQKENI. CDR3 in DNA: TGTGCCAGCTCACCACCCGGGACAGGGGGACGCGGCTACACCTTC. It translates to CASSPPGTGGRGYTF.

The rearrangement links TRBV7-2 to TRBJ2-5, with 11 bases lining up with TRBD1. Per germline, CDR1 SGHTA and CDR2 FQGNSA. The V segment lost 5 bases and the J segment 5 bases; nucleotides outside the gene matches: 7. This CDR3 spans 15 amino acids. CDR3 sequence (DNA): TGTGCCAGCAGCCCTAGGGACAGGGGGATCGAGACCCAGTACTTC. Its translation: CASSPRDRGIETQYF.

V usage is TRBV29-1 and J usage is TRBJ2-5, with TRBD1 as a possible D gene (5 bases). Germline V gene sequence: CDR1 SQVTM, CDR2 ANQGSEA. V was trimmed by 6 bases and J by 5 bases, leaving 13 bases between them. There are 12 residues in the CDR3. The CDR3 loop is CSVDTGAETQYF. CDR3 nucleotide sequence: TGCAGCGTGGACACAGGAGCGGAGACCCAGTACTTC.

V usage is TRBV10-3 and J usage is TRBJ1-4; 10 bases are shared with TRBD1. V dropped 11 bases and J dropped 6; count of bases not matched to a gene: 9. This CDR3 comprises 14 residues. The germline CDR1 and CDR2 sequences are ENHRY and SYGVKD. CDR3 DNA sequence: TGTGCCGTCAAGCCAGGACAGGGGGATGAAAAACTGTTTTTT. Translated, it gives CAVKPGQGDEKLFF.

This clone appeared once. The CDR3 is CASSTSTGGYTEAFF. CDR3 sequence (DNA): TGTGCCAGCAGCACCTCGACAGGGGGGTACACTGAAGCTTTCTTT. The chain carries TRBV9 and TRBJ1-1, with 9 bases that match TRBD1. Germline-derived CDR1 and CDR2 are SGDLS and YYNGEE. V shed 4 bases and J 3 bases; nucleotides not matched to a gene: 7. The CDR3 extends over 15 amino acids.

The chain links TRBV14 to TRBJ2-7; TRBD1 matches at 7 bases. CDR3 length equals 15 residues. The germline V gene encodes CDR1 SGHDN and CDR2 FVKESK. Trimming removed 4 bases from V and 5 bases from J; junction bases left unmatched: 11. CDR3 loop: CASSPRGKGRNEQYF. CDR3 nucleotide sequence: TGTGCCAGCAGCCCCAGGGGGAAGGGAAGAAACGAGCAGTACTTC.

The V and J genes are TRBV10-1 and TRBJ1-4; 7 nucleotides agree with TRBD1. Per germline, CDR1 WNHNN and CDR2 SYGVQD (reference sequence). The CDR3 contains 14 residues. As DNA, the CDR3 is TGCGACTTGGGACAGCGCGCAACTAATGAAAAACTGTTTTTT. It specifies CDLGQRATNEKLFF.

This clone has a handful of counts. This chain connects TRBV7-9 to TRBJ1-6; TRBD1 is a possible D gene (6 bases). The length of the CDR3 is 13 residues. Germline V gene lookup returns CDR1 SEHNR and CDR2 FQNEAQ (reference sequence). The V gene lost 5 bases and the J gene lost 7 bases, with 9 bases spanning the gap. The chain's CDR3 is CASSPGQNSPLHF. The DNA of the CDR3 is TGTGCCAGCAGCCCAGGACAGAATTCACCCCTCCACTTT.

V usage is TRBV6-6 and J usage is TRBJ1-2; 7 positions match TRBD1. The ends lost 6 bases at V and 0 bases at J; junction bases unmatched: 1. The CDR3 covers 13 residues. Per germline, CDR1 MNHNY and CDR2 SVGAGI (reference sequence). The CDR3 region has the DNA TGTGCCAGCAGGGGACAGTCTAACTATGGCTACACCTTC. It is translated as CASRGQSNYGYTF.

The CDR3 here is CASSSRGLSYEQYF. The CDR3 DNA reads as TGTGCCAGCAGCTCTCGTGGCCTCTCCTACGAGCAGTACTTC. V and J are TRBV21-1 and TRBJ2-7; the D call TRBD1 from the table was never checked on the DNA. TRBV21-1 is tagged as a pseudogene. CDR3 length: 14 amino acids.

This clone has just one count. The chain joins TRBV10-3 to TRBJ1-2; a weak D match, TRBD1 (6 bases). Germline values: CDR1 ENHRY, CDR2 SYGVKD. The length of the CDR3 is 14 residues. The germline V and J ends were trimmed by 6 bases and 8 bases, with 19 bases remaining between them. The CDR3 here is CAIRDSQGREGYTF. The CDR3 DNA sequence: TGTGCCATCAGGGATTCTCAGGGGAGGGAAGGCTACACCTTC.

The chain combines TRBV15 with TRBJ1-2, with 8 bases aligning to TRBD1. V lost 3 bases to trimming and J lost 7 bases; unmatched junction nucleotides: 4. Germline V gene lookup returns CDR1 LNHNV and CDR2 YYDKDF (reference sequence). The CDR3 runs 13 residues. The CDR3 here is CATSRTGEFGYTF. CDR3 DNA sequence: TGTGCCACCAGCAGGACAGGGGAGTTTGGCTACACCTTC.

The V and J genes are TRBV18 and TRBJ1-1, with D possibly matching TRBD1 (5 bases). Germline CDR1 is KGHSH and CDR2 is LQKENI. V lost 2 bases, J lost 7 bases, and 11 bases lay in between. This CDR3 spans 13 amino acids. The CDR3 DNA reads as TGTGCCAGCTCACCAACTTCAACAGGTGAAGCTTTCTTT. Translating gives CASSPTSTGEAFF.

This sequence joins TRBV3-1 (or the pseudogene TRBV3-2) and TRBJ2-3; 7 bases align to TRBD1. Germline CDR1 reads LGHDT; CDR2 reads YNNKEL (reference sequence). The CDR3 is made up of 13 amino acids. Germline trimming cut 7 bases from V and 5 bases from J; bases unmatched to any gene: 6. As DNA, the CDR3 is TGTGCCAGCACGGTAGGGGGCGGAGATACGCAGTATTTT. Translation: CASTVGGGDTQYF.

The chain carries TRBV15 and TRBJ2-2; TRBD2 matches at 10 bases. Losses at the gene ends were 0 bases for V and 9 bases for J; bases not matched to a gene: 7. This CDR3 spans 16 amino acids. Germline V lookup: CDR1 LNHNV, CDR2 YYDKDF (reference sequence). CDR3 DNA sequence: TGTGCCACCAGCAGAGATAGCGGGGGGCCCTCCCGGGAGCTGTTTTTT. Translated: CATSRDSGGPSRELFF.

J is TRBJ2-5 and V is TRBV19; the D gene is possibly TRBD1 (5 bases). The V gene lost 11 bases and the J gene lost 0 bases, with 16 bases spanning the gap. CDR1 and CDR2 (germline): LNHDA, SQIVND (reference sequence). CDR3 length: 14 amino acids. As DNA, the CDR3 is TGTGCCGGGGAATCCGGACAATACCAAGAGACCCAGTACTTC. Amino acids: CAGESGQYQETQYF.

The chain combines TRBV24-1 with TRBJ2-2; 9 bases line up with TRBD2. Germline V lookup: CDR1 KGHDR, CDR2 SFDVKD. The CDR3 sequence is 21 residues long. Unmatched junction bases numbered 14, after V lost 0 bases and J lost 1 base. The CDR3 DNA sequence: TGTGCCACCAGTGATTTGAGGGCTGGGCGGGGGGGCCGGTTGAACACCGGGGAGCTGTTTTTT. Residues: CATSDLRAGRGGRLNTGELFF.

V and J are TRBV6-2 or TRBV6-3 and TRBJ2-7; D perhaps matches TRBD1 (5 bases). The V end lost 0 bases, the J end lost 4 bases, and 10 bases lay between the germline ends. CDR1 and CDR2 from the germline V gene are MNHEY and SVGEGT. The CDR3 has 14 residues. Written as DNA, the CDR3 is TGTGCCAGCAGTTACTCCGACAGATGGTACGAGCAGTACTTC. Residues: CASSYSDRWYEQYF.

This clone has just one count. This chain joins TRBV30 and TRBJ2-3; 7 positions agree with TRBD2. Germline-derived CDR1 and CDR2 are GTSNPN and SVGIG (reference sequence). The CDR3 length is 11 residues. DNA of the CDR3: TGTGCGTCTTGGGAGGGAGGTACGCAGTATTTT. Protein product: CASWEGGTQYF.